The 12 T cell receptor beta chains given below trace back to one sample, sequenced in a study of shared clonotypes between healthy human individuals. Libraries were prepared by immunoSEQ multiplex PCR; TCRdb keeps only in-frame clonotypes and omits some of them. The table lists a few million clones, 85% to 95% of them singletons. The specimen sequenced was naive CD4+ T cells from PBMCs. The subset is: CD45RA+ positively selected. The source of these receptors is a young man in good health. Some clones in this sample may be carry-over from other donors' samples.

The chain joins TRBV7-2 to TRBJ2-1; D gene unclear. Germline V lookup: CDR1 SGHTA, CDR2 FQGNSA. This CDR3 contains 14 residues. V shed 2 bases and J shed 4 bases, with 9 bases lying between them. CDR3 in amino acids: CASSLMLEYNEQFF. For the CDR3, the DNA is TGTGCCAGCAGCTTAATGCTGGAGTACAATGAGCAGTTCTTC.

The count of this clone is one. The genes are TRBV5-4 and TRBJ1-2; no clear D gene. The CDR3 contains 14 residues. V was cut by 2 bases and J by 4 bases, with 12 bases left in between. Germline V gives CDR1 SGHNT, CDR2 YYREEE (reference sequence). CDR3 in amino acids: CASSFIGEFYGYTF. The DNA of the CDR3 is TGTGCCAGCAGCTTCATCGGGGAGTTCTATGGCTACACCTTC.

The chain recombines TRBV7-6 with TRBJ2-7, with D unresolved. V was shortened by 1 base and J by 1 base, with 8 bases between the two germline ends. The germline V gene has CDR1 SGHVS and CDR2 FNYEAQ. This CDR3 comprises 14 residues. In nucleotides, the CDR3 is TGTGCCAGCAGCTTAGAAGTCGCTTCCTACGAGCAGTACTTC. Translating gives CASSLEVASYEQYF.

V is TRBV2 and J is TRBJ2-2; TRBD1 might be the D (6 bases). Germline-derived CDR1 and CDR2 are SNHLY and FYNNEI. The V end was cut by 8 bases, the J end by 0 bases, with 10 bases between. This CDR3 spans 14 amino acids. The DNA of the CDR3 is TGTGCCAGCGCAAGGACAGCGAACACCGGGGAGCTGTTTTTT. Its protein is CASARTANTGELFF.

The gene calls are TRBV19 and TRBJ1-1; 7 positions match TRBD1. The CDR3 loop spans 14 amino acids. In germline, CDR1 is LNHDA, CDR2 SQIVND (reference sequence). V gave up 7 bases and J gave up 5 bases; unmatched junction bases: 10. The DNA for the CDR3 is TGTGCCAGTAATACAAACAGGGGAGGGACTGAAGCTTTCTTT. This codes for CASNTNRGGTEAFF.

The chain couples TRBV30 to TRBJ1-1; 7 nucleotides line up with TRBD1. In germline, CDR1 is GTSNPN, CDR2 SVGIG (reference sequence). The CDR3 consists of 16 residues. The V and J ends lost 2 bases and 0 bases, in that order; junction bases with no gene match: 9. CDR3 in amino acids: CAWSKLPGQLNTEAFF. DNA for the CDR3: TGTGCCTGGAGTAAACTACCGGGACAGTTGAACACTGAAGCTTTCTTT.

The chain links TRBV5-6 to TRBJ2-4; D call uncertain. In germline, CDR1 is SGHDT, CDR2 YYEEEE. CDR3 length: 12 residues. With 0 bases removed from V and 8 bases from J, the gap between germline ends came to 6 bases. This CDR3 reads CASSLGGDIQYF. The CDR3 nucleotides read TGTGCCAGCAGCTTGGGTGGGGACATTCAGTACTTC.

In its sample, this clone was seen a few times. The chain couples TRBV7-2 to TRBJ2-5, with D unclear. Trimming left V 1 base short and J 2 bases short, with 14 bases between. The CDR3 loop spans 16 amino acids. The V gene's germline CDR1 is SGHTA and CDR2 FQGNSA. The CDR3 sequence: CASSLGPPGAQETQYF. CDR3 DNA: TGTGCCAGCAGCTTAGGGCCCCCCGGCGCACAAGAGACCCAGTACTTC.

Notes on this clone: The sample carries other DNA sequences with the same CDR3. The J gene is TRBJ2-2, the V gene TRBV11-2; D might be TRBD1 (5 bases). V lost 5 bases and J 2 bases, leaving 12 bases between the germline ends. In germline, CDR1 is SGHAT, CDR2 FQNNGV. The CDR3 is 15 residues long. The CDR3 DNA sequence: TGTGCCAGCAGCCGGACATCCGGTAACACCGGGGAGCTGTTTTTT. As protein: CASSRTSGNTGELFF.

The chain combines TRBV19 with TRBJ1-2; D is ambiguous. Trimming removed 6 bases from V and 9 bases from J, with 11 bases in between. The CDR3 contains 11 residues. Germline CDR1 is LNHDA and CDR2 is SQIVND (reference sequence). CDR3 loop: CASRERYRYTF. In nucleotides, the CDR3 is TGTGCCAGTAGGGAGAGGTACCGCTACACCTTC.

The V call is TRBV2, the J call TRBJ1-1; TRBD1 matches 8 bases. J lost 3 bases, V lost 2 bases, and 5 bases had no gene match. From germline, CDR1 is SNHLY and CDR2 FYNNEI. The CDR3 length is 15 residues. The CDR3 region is CASSEQGAVHTEAFF. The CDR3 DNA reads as TGTGCCAGCAGTGAACAGGGGGCTGTCCACACTGAAGCTTTCTTT.

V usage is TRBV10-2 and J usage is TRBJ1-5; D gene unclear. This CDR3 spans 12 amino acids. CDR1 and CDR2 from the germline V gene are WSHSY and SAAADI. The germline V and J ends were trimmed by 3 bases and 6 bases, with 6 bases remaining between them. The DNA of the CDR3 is TGCGCCAGCAGTGATTCGGGTCAGCCCCAGCATTTT. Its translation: CASSDSGQPQHF.